Below, 9 T cell receptor beta chains from the same sample are listed, as sequenced in a study of technical replicates of blood from several donors. Some clones are missing from TCRdb's copy, which holds only in-frame ones; the method was immunoSEQ multiplex PCR. The profile covers more than 75,000 clones, with roughly 93% appearing a single time and 0.2% to 0.25% taken by the ten largest. The sample taken for sequencing was T cells isolated from PBMCs. The origin of the receptors is a human donor in good health.

V and J are TRBV2 and TRBJ2-5; a possible D gene is TRBD2 (5 bases). With 8 bases removed from V and 4 bases from J, the gap between germline ends came to 14 bases. Germline V gene data show CDR1 as SNHLY and CDR2 as FYNNEI. The length of the CDR3 is 13 residues. For the CDR3, the DNA is TGTGCCAGCGGAGGACCCGACGCAGAGACCCAGTACTTC. Amino acid sequence: CASGGPDAETQYF.

The gene calls are TRBV2 and TRBJ1-5, with 7 bases fitting TRBD1. V lost 7 bases, J lost 5 bases, and 5 bases stayed unmatched. Germline V CDR1 and CDR2: SNHLY, FYNNEI. The CDR3 runs 13 residues. The CDR3 DNA follows: TGTGCCAGCATTCTTGACAGGGATCAGCCCCAGCATTTT. It translates to CASILDRDQPQHF.

The genes are TRBV5-4 and TRBJ2-5; perhaps TRBD2 as D (5 bases). The V and J ends lost 0 bases and 2 bases respectively, with 11 bases between them. CDR1 is SGHNT, CDR2 YYREEE, per germline (reference sequence). The CDR3 is made up of 15 amino acids. CDR3: CASSLGYGDQETQYF. The CDR3 DNA reads TGTGCCAGCAGCTTGGGGTACGGGGATCAAGAGACCCAGTACTTC.

The V call is TRBV19, the J call TRBJ2-3; D not resolved. This CDR3 is built from 13 residues. Germline lookup yields CDR1 LNHDA and CDR2 SQIVND (reference sequence). Trimming stripped 4 bases from V and 5 bases from J, with 10 bases between. The CDR3 reads CASSTQRGDTQYF. The CDR3 nucleotides read TGTGCCAGTAGTACGCAGCGAGGAGATACGCAGTATTTT.

The chain uses TRBV28 and TRBJ1-1; 9 nucleotides align to TRBD1. V shed 8 bases and J 3 bases; nucleotides not matched to a gene: 1. The CDR3 has 12 residues. Germline-derived CDR1 and CDR2 are MDHEN and SYDVKM. The CDR3 sequence is CASDRGDTEAFF. The DNA for the CDR3 is TGTGCCAGCGACAGGGGGGACACTGAAGCTTTCTTT. Combining the CDR3 with reference TRBV28 and TRBJ1-1 gives the whole variable domain DVKVTQSSRYLVKRTGEKVFLECVQDMDHENMFWYRQDPGLGLRLIYFSYDVKMKEKGDIPEGYSVSREKKERFSLILESASTNQTSMYLCASDRGDTEAFFGQGTRLTVV.

The chain recombines TRBV19 with TRBJ1-1, with D perhaps matching TRBD1 (6 bases). This CDR3 is 18 amino acids long. V was pared by 4 bases and J by 1 base, with 22 bases between. The germline gives CDR1 LNHDA, CDR2 SQIVND (reference sequence). The CDR3 DNA reads as TGTGCCAGTAGTAAGGGGGACATCCGGGGGGCCCCGAACACTGAAGCTTTCTTT. Its protein product is CASSKGDIRGAPNTEAFF. Drawing the rest from reference TRBV19 and TRBJ1-1, the complete variable domain is DGGITQSPKYLFRKEGQNVTLSCEQNLNHDAMYWYRQDPGQGLRLIYYSQIVNDFQKGDIAEGYSVSREKKESFPLTVTSAQKNPTAFYLCASSKGDIRGAPNTEAFFGQGTRLTVV.

This chain links TRBV7-5 with TRBJ1-5; the listed D gene, TRBD1, was not tested against the DNA. TRBV7-5 is marked as a pseudogene. This CDR3 spans 17 amino acids. The CDR3: CVRNGWTGRKSDQPQHF. CDR3 DNA: TGTGTCAGAAACGGTTGGACAGGGAGGAAATCAGATCAGCCCCAGCATTTT.

This clone was seen a single time. J is TRBJ2-3 and V is TRBV6-1; 7 bases line up with TRBD2. V was clipped by 3 bases and J by 2 bases; unmatched bases: 17. The CDR3 is 19 residues long. The germline V gene has CDR1 MNHNS and CDR2 SASEGT. In DNA, the CDR3 is TGTGCCAGCAGTGAGTTACGAGCGGGAATACTACTGAACACAGATACGCAGTATTTT. Its protein is CASSELRAGILLNTDTQYF.

This chain joins TRBV6-5 and TRBJ2-3, with D possibly being TRBD1 (5 bases). Germline CDR1 MNHEY, CDR2 SVGAGI. Between the trimmed V and J ends, which lost 6 bases and 0 bases, there was a span of 10 bases. CDR3 length equals 14 residues. CDR3 nucleotides: TGTGCCAGCAGGGAGACAGCTAGCACAGATACGCAGTATTTT. Translated: CASRETASTDTQYF.